The sample holds a few counts of the clone carrying this TCR beta chain. As yet, its antigen is unknown. This entry is derived from a study of T cells in Graves' hyperthyroidism and ophthalmopathy. Study context: Peripheral blood was taken when the disease was first diagnosed, before any treatment began. Study conclusions and caveats: Most expanded thyroid clonotypes above 0.001 also appeared in blood.

Trimming removed 10 bases from V and 2 bases from J; junction bases left unmatched: 14. The CDR3 length is 15 residues. The germline V gene encodes CDR1 SNHLY and CDR2 FYNNEI. Cells are PBMCs isolated from 10 ml of fresh blood. RNA transcripts yielded amplified TCR beta CDR3 regions. The primer set for the first-round RT-PCR of the TCR CDR3 was HTBI. Each CDR3 protein gets one entry after TCRdb re-called the multiplex PCR reads with MiXCR. The repertoire includes 500,000 to 650,000 distinct CDR3 sequences, around 13% of them detected once, and about 14% sits in the top ten. This chain joins TRBV2 and TRBJ2-7; 7 bases fit TRBD2. The sequenced material came from blood. The receptor was isolated from a woman between 40 and 50 years old with Graves' hyperthyroidism. CDR3 loop: CATLPMVAGPYEQYF. The CDR3 DNA follows: TGTGCCACCCTCCCGATGGTAGCGGGTCCCTACGAGCAGTACTTC.